The T cell receptor (beta chain) under discussion was sequenced for a study of blood T cell repertoires in COVID-19. Overall study: Spain, Italy and the United States supplied samples that represented acute and convalescent COVID-19. The analysed material was cDNA or gDNA that came from T cells, B-cell-depleted T cells, or PBMCs.

V lost 8 bases, J lost 0 bases, and 1 base stayed unmatched. The CDR3 contains 13 residues. Methods used by the authors: Using reference gene primer amplification, nucleated cell counts were estimated. Only in-frame clones appear in the TCRdb table, and some are missing; sequencing was by immunoSEQ multiplex PCR. V and J calls and clone size come straight from that table; D and trimming were deduced from the DNA. The table records under 300,000 clones, about 80% of them present only once. This chain joins TRBV12-3 or TRBV12-4 and TRBJ1-3, with 7 bases aligning to TRBD1. The specimen was peripheral blood. This TCR derives from a man aged 30 to 45 who had recovered from COVID-19. The CDR3: CASGTVSGNTIYF. CDR3 in DNA: TGTGCCAGCGGGACAGTCTCTGGAAACACCATATATTTT.